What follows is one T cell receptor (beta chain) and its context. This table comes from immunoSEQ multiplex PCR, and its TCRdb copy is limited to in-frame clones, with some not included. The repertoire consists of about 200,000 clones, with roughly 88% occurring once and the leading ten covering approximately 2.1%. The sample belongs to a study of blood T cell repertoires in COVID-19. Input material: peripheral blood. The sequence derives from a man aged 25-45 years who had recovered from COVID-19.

The CDR3 spells CASSEFGTGSGRAFF. The CDR3 nucleotides read TGCGCCAGCAGTGAGTTCGGGACAGGGTCGGGTCGAGCTTTCTTT. This chain connects TRBV10-2 to TRBJ1-1; TRBD1 matches at 9 bases. Per the germline V gene, CDR1 is WSHSY and CDR2 is SAAADI. Losses at the gene ends were 1 base for V and 10 bases for J; bases not matched to a gene: 10. CDR3 size: 15 residues.